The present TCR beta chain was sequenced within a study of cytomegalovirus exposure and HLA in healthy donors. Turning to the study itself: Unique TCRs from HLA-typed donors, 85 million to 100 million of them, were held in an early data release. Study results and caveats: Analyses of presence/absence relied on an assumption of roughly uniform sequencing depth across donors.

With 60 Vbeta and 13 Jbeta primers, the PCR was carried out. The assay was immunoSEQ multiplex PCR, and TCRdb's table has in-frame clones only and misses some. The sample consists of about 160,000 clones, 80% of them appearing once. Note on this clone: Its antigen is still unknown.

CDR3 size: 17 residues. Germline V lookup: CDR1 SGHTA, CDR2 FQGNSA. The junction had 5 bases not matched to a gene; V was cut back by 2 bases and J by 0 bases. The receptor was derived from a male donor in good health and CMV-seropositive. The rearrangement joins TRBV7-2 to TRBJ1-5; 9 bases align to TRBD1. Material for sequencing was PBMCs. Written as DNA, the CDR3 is TGTGCCAGCAGCTTAAGGACAGGGGATCATAGCAATCAGCCCCAGCATTTT. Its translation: CASSLRTGDHSNQPQHF. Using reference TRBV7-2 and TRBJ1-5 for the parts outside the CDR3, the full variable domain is GAGVSQSPSNKVTEKGKDVELRCDPISGHTALYWYRQSLGQGLEFLIYFQGNSAPDKSGLPSDRFSAERTGGSVSTLTIQRTQQEDSAVYLCASSLRTGDHSNQPQHFGDGTRLSIL.